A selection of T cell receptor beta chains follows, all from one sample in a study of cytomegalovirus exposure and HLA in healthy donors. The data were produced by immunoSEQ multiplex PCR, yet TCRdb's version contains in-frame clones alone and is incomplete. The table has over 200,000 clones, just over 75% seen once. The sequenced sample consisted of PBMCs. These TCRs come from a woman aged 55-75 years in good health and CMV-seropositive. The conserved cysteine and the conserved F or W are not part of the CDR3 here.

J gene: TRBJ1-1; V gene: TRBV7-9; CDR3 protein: SSSPRQGIGSSF
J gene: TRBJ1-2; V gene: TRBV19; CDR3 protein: ASSNSDRVYYGYT
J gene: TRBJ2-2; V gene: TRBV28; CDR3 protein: ASSLLGQGDTGELF
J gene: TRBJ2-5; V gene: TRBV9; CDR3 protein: ASSPSGGPWETQY
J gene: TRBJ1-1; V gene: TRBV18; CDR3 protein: ASSRDRNTEAF
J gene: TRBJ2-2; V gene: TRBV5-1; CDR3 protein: ASSLDRLNTGELF
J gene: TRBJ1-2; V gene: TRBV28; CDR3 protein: ASRRQGGGYT
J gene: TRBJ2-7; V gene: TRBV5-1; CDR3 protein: ASSLGTAPTYEQY
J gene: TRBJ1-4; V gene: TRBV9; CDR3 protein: ASARGTNEKLF
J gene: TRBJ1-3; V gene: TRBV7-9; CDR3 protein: ASSKGVGNTIY
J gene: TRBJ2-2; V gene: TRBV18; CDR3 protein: ASSRRQGADTGELF
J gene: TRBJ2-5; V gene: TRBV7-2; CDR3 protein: ASSGDETQY
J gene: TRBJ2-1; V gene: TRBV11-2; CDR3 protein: ASSLGEGNEQF
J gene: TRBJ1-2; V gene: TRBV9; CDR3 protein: ASSPDSSNYGYT
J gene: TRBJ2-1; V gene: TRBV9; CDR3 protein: ASSVAGGREYNEQF
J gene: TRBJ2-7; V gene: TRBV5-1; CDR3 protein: ASSFDRGPEQY
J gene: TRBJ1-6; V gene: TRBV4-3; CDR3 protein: ASSQAADRVGSPLH
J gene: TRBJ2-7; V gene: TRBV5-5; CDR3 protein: ASSLALMGHSYEQY
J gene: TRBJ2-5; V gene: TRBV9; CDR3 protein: ASSVADRYQETQY
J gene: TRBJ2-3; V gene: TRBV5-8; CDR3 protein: ASSAGQATDTQY
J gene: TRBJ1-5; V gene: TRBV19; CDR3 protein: ASSSQGAQPQH
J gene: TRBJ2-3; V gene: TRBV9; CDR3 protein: ASSVGWRGGTTDTQY
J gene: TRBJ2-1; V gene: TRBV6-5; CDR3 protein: ASSRPGTGNEQF
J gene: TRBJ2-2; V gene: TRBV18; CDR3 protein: ASSPNVGGYTGELF
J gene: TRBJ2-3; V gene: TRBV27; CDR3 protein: ASSPRPSTYTQY
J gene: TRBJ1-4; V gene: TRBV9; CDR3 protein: ASSRAGTNEKLF
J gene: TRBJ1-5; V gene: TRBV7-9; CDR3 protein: ASSRTDSNQPQH
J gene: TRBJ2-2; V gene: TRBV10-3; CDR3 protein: AIGRSGGNTGELF
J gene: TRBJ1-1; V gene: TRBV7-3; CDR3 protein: ASSQAGTEAF